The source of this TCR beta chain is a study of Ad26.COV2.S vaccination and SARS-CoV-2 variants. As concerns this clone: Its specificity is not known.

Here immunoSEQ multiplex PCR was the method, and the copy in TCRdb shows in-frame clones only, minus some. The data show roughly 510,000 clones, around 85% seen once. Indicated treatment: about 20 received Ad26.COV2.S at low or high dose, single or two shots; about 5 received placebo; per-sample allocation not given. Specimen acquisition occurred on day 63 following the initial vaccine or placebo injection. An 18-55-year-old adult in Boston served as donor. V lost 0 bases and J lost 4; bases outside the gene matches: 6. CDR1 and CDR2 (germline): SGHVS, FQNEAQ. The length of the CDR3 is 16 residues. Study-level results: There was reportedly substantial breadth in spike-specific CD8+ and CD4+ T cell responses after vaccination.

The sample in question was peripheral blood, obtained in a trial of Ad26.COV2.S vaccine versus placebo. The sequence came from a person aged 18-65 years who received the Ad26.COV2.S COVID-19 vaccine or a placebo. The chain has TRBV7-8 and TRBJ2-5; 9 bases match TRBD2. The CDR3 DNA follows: TGTGCCAGCAGCTTAGCGCGTCTAGCGGGACGAGAGACCCAGTACTTC. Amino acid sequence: CASSLARLAGRETQYF.